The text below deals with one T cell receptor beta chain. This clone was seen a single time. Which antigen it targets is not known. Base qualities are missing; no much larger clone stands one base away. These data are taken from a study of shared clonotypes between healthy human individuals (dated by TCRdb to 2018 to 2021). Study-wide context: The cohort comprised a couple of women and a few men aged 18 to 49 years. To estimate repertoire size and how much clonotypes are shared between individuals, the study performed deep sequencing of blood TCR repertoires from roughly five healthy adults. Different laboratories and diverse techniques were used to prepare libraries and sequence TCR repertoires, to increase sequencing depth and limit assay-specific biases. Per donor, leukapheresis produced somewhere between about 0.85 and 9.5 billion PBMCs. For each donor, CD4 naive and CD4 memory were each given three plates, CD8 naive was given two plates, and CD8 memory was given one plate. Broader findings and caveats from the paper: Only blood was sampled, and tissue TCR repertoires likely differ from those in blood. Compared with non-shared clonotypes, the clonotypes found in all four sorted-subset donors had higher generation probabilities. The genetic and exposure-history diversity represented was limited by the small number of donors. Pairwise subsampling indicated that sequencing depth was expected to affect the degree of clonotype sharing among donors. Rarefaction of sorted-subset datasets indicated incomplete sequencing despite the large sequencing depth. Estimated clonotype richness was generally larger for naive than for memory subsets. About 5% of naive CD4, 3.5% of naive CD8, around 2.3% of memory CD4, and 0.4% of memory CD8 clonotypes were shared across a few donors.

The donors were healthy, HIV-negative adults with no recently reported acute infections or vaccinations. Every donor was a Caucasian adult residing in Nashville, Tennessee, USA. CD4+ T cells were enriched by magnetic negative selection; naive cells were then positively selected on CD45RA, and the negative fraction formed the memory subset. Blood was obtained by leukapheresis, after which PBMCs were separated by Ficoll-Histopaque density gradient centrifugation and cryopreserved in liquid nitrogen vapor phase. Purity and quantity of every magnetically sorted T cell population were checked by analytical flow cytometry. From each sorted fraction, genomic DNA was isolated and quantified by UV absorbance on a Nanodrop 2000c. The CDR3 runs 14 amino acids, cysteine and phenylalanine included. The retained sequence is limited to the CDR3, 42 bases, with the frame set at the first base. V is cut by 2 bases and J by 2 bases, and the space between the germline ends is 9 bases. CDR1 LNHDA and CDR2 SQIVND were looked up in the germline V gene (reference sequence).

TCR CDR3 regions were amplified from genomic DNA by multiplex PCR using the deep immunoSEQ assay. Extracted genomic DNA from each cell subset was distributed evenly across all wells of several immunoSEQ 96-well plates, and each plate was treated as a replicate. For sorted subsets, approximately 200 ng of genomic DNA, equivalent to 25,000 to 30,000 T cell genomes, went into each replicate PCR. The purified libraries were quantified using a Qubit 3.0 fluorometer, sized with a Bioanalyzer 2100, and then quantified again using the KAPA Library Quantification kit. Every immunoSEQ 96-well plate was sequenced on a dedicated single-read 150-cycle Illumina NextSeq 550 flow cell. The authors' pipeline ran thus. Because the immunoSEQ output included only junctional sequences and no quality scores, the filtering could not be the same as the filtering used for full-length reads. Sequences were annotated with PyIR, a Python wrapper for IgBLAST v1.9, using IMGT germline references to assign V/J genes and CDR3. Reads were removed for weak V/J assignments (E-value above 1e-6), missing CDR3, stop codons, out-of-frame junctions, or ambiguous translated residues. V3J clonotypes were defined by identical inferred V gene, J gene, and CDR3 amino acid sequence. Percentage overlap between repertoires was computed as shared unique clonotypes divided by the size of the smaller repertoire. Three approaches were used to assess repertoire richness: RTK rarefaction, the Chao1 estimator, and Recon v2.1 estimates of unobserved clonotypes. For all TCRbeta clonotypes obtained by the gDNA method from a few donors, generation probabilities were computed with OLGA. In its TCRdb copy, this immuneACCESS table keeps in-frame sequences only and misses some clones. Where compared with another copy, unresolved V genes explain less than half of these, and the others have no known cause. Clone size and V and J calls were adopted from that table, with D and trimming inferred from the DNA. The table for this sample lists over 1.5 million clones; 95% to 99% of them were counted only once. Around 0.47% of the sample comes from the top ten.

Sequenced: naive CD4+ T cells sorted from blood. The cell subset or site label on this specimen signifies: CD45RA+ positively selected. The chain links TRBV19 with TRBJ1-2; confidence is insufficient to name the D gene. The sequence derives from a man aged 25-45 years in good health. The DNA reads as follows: TGTGCCAGTAGTATACTCGGCGGAAACTATGGCTACACCTTC. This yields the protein CASSILGGNYGYTF.